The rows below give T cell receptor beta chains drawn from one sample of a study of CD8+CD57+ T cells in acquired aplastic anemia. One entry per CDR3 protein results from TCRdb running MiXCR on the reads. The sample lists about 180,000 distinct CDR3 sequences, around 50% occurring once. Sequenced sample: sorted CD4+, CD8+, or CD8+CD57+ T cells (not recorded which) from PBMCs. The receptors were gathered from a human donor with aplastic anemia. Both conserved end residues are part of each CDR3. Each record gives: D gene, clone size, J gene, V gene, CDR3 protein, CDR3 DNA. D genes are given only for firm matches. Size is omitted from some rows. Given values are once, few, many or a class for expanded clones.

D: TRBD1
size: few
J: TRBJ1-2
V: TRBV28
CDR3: CASSSQTGGPYGYTF
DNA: TGTGCCAGCAGTTCCCAAACAGGGGGCCCCTATGGCTACACCTTC

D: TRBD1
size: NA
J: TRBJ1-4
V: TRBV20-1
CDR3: CSARGGTGGTNEKLFF
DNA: TGCAGTGCTAGAGGCGGGACAGGGGGAACTAATGAAAAACTGTTTTTT

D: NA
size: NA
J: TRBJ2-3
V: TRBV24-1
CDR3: CATSSRRGNTDTQYF
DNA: TGTGCCACCAGCTCACGGCGGGGCAACACAGATACGCAGTATTTT

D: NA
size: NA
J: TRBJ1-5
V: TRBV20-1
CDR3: CSARDQAGDSQPQHF
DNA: TGCAGTGCTAGAGATCAGGCAGGGGATAGTCAGCCCCAGCATTTT

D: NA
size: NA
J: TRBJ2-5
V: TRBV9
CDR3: CASSVSPSMQETQYF
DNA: TGTGCCAGCAGCGTTTCTCCTAGCATGCAAGAGACCCAGTACTTC

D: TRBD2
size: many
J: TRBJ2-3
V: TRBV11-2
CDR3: CASSLGSGGPYEAQYF
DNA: TGTGCCAGCAGCTTAGGGTCGGGGGGGCCTTACGAGGCGCAGTATTTT

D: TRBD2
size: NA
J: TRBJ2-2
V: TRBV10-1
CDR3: CASSGGSYTGELFF
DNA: TGCGCCAGTAGCGGGGGGTCCTACACCGGGGAGCTGTTTTTT

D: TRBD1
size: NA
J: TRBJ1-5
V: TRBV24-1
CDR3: CATSDAGTGSNQPQHF
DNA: TGTGCCACCAGTGATGCCGGGACAGGGAGCAATCAGCCCCAGCATTTT

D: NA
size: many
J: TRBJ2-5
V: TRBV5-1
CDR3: CASSLDRLETQYF
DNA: TGCGCCAGCAGCTTGGATCGGCTAGAGACCCAGTACTTC

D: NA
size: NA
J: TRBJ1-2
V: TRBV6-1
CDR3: CASSPRSETRGYTF
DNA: TGTGCCAGCAGTCCCAGAAGCGAAACTCGAGGCTACACCTTC

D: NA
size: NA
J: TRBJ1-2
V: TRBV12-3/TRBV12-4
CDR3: CASSRVPSGYGYTF
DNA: TGTGCCAGCAGTCGAGTACCCTCGGGCTATGGCTACACCTTC

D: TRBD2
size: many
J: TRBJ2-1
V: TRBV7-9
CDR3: CASSLDPSGGMGDEQFF
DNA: TGTGCCAGCAGCTTAGACCCGAGCGGGGGGATGGGGGATGAGCAGTTCTTC

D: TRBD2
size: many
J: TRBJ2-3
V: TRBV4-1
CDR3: CASSQEPGLVSDTQYF
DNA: TGCGCCAGCAGCCAAGAACCGGGACTAGTTTCAGATACGCAGTATTTT

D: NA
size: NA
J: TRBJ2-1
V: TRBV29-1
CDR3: CSVVGSRDNEQFF
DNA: TGCAGCGTTGTAGGTTCTAGAGACAATGAGCAGTTCTTC

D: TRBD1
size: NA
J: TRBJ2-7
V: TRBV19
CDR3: CASSIAGTGFDEQYF
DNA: TGTGCCAGTAGTATAGCGGGGACAGGGTTCGACGAGCAGTACTTC

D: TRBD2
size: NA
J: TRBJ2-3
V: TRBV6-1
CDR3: CASRELAGGPLDTQYF
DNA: TGTGCCAGCAGGGAACTAGCGGGGGGGCCTTTAGATACGCAGTATTTT

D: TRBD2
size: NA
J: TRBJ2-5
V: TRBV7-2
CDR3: CASKLAGQETQYF
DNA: TGTGCCAGCAAACTAGCGGGACAAGAGACCCAGTACTTC

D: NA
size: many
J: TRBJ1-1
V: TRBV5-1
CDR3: CASSPPGGAEAFF
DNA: TGCGCCAGCAGCCCCCCTGGGGGTGCTGAAGCTTTCTTT